This T cell receptor beta chain was obtained from a study of cytomegalovirus exposure and HLA in healthy donors. Points from the study as a whole: The analysis excluded some indistinguishable V segments, including TRBV6-2 and TRBV6-3. The authors later found TCR association rates varying by HLA locus, with DRB1 most and HLA-C fewest.

The germline V gene has CDR1 MNHNS and CDR2 SASEGT. V was cut by 6 bases and J by 8 bases, with 16 bases left in between. This CDR3 has 13 amino acids. Of note for this clone: Its antigen is undetermined.

The PCR was carried out with 60 Vbeta primers and 13 Jbeta primers. Original methodology: There were 80 million to 95 million unique TCR beta chains by a later count, and about 11 million of them were shared. Assay used: immunoSEQ multiplex PCR; TCRdb lists only in-frame clones, some missing. The D gene and trimming were derived from the DNA, and the V and J assignments and clone size from that table. The sample includes 100,000 to 150,000 clones, approximately 73% seen only once; the top ten take about 4.3%. This TCR was sampled from a man between 60 and 75 years old in good health and CMV-seropositive. The rearrangement uses TRBV6-1 and TRBJ1-1; TRBD1 might be the D (5 bases). Source material: PBMCs. Here the CDR3 reads CASRQASGIEAFF. CDR3 sequence (DNA): TGTGCCAGCAGACAGGCATCTGGGATCGAAGCTTTCTTT.